The source of this T cell receptor (beta chain) is a study of cytomegalovirus exposure and HLA in healthy donors. The PCR employed 60 Vbeta primers together with 13 Jbeta primers. Generated by immunoSEQ multiplex PCR, the TCRdb table keeps only in-frame clones and is missing some. The data show roughly 160,000 clones, 80% to 90% seen once. CDR1 SGDLS and CDR2 YYNGEE come from the germline V gene. This CDR3 spans 15 amino acids. The receptor comes from a man aged 45-65 years in good health and CMV-seropositive. V gene TRBV9 combines with J gene TRBJ2-5; 8 bases are shared with TRBD2. The J call may be faulty, since TRBJ2-7 better matches the DNA end. The sequencing input was PBMCs. The CDR3 loop reads CASSVDGSGTYEQYF. The DNA for the CDR3 is TGTGCCAGCAGCGTAGATGGTAGCGGGACCTACGAGCAGTACTTC.